This T cell receptor beta chain was profiled in a study of beta chain features in type 1 diabetes. At the level of the study: The patient and healthy donor groups were comparable for age, gender and cell yields. General study results and limits: In all four CD4+ subsets, TCRB CDR3 length was significantly, moderately reduced in type 1 diabetes.

The sequenced template was cDNA made from the entire isolated RNA. TCRdb's table, derived via immunoSEQ multiplex PCR, lists solely in-frame clones and lacks some. The data hold 150,000 to 200,000 clones, with approximately 9.1% observed a single time. Sorting based on CD45RO/CCR7/CD25/CD127/CD95/CD27 separated CD4+ naive, central memory, regulatory and stem cell-like memory cells. Populations obtained by sorting all exceeded 98% purity. The CDR3 extends over 13 amino acids. The V gene lost 1 base and the J gene lost 0 bases, with 4 bases spanning the gap. Germline V gene sequence: CDR1 SGHDT, CDR2 YYEEEE. Remarks on this clone: Its antigen remains unidentified.

The TCR comes from a woman younger than 45 with type 1 diabetes. Sequences were obtained from central memory CD4+ T cells from blood. V usage is TRBV5-6 and J usage is TRBJ2-5; D is ambiguous. The CDR3 loop reads CASSLTDQETQYF. The DNA for the CDR3 is TGTGCCAGCAGCTTGACAGACCAAGAGACCCAGTACTTC. Complete variable domain (other parts from reference TRBV5-6 and TRBJ2-5): DAGVTQSPTHLIKTRGQQVTLRCSPKSGHDTVSWYQQALGQGPQFIFQYYEEEERQRGNFPDRFSGHQFPNYSSELNVNALLLGDSALYLCASSLTDQETQYFGPGTRLLVL.